The 19 T cell receptor beta chains listed next were all sequenced from one sample in a study of T cells in Graves' hyperthyroidism and ophthalmopathy. TCR beta CDR3 sequences were amplified from RNA transcripts. The TCR CDR3 first-round RT-PCR relied on the HTBI primer set. Each CDR3 protein is one row after TCRdb ran MiXCR on the multiplex PCR reads. This table has about 380,000 distinct CDR3 sequences, less than 20% appearing once. The specimen sequenced was blood. These receptors originate from a man in his late teens or twenties with Graves' ophthalmopathy.

Worth noting for this clonotype: A read error may explain this, as a much larger clone is one base away. The CDR3 DNA sequence: TGTGCCAGCAGTTACAGGGGGCGAGTGGAGCAGTTCTTC. Amino acids: CASSYRGRVEQFF. V is TRBV2 and J is TRBJ2-1, with TRBD1 matching 9 bases. In germline, CDR1 is SNHLY, CDR2 FYNNEI. Unmatched junction bases numbered 6, after V lost 5 bases and J lost 10 bases. The CDR3 length is 13 residues.

The V gene is TRBV20-1, the J gene TRBJ2-3; 13 positions match TRBD2. V gave up 4 bases and J gave up 1 base; unmatched junction bases: 8. The CDR3 consists of 17 residues. From germline, CDR1 is DFQATT and CDR2 SNEGSKA (reference sequence). The DNA of the CDR3 is TGCAGTGCTAAGACACAAGGACTAGCGGGGGGCACAGATACGCAGTATTTT. Its protein is CSAKTQGLAGGTDTQYF.

This clonotype was found many times. The chain combines TRBV2 with TRBJ1-2, with D maybe TRBD1 (6 bases). V was cut by 6 bases and J by 4 bases, with 15 bases left in between. This CDR3 contains 14 residues. Germline values: CDR1 SNHLY, CDR2 FYNNEI. CDR3 DNA: TGTGCCAGCAGCGTCCCGGGACAAGCCTATGGCTACACCTTC. This codes for CASSVPGQAYGYTF.

The sample holds many counts of this clonotype. The chain links TRBV2 to TRBJ2-1; D ambiguous. The CDR3 runs 12 residues. Germline loops: CDR1 SNHLY, CDR2 FYNNEI. Trimming stripped 5 bases from V and 9 bases from J, with 11 bases between. Here the CDR3 DNA reads TGTGCCAGCAGTAAAGACTTGGGTGAGCAGTTCTTC. It yields the protein CASSKDLGEQFF.

This clonotype occurred many times. Here the CDR3 DNA reads TGTGCCAGGCGGGCCGGGTACAATGAGCAGTTCTTC. Translated: CARRAGYNEQFF. The chain combines TRBV2 with TRBJ2-1; tentative D call: TRBD2 (5 bases). Trimming left V 9 bases short and J 4 bases short, with 10 bases between. The CDR3 contains 12 residues. Germline V gene data show CDR1 as SNHLY and CDR2 as FYNNEI.

This clonotype occurred a few times. The CDR3 here is CAISDRHRTGESQPQHF. In DNA, the CDR3 is TGTGCCATCAGTGACCGACATAGGACAGGGGAGTCTCAGCCCCAGCATTTT. V usage is TRBV10-3 and J usage is TRBJ1-5; 9 bases match TRBD1. The germline CDR1 and CDR2 sequences are ENHRY and SYGVKD. J gave up 6 bases and V 3 bases, and 12 bases lay outside the gene matches. The CDR3 covers 17 residues.

This chain uses TRBV19 with TRBJ1-2; 7 positions agree with TRBD1. V was pared by 6 bases and J by 8 bases, with 12 bases of the junction left unmatched. CDR1 LNHDA and CDR2 SQIVND come from the germline V gene (reference sequence). The CDR3 has 14 residues. CDR3 sequence: CASRTGTAAYGYTF. CDR3 bases: TGTGCCAGTAGAACCGGGACAGCAGCCTACGGCTACACCTTC.

This clonotype was counted ten times or more. The chain carries TRBV6-5 and TRBJ2-1, with D perhaps TRBD2 (6 bases). Germline V lookup: CDR1 MNHEY, CDR2 SVGAGI. There are 15 residues in the CDR3. Trimming removed 2 bases at V and 5 bases at J, with 13 bases between. The CDR3 region is CASSYTGTRHNEQFF. CDR3 bases: TGTGCCAGCAGTTACACGGGGACTCGACACAATGAGCAGTTCTTC.

This clonotype was seen a handful of times. CDR3 protein: CASSWGGSEGTEAFF. DNA for the CDR3: TGTGCCAGCAGTTGGGGAGGCTCCGAGGGCACTGAAGCTTTCTTT. This chain uses TRBV27 with TRBJ1-1, with D unresolved. V gave up 4 bases and J gave up 4 bases, with 16 bases separating them. The CDR3 extends over 15 amino acids. From germline, CDR1 is MNHEY and CDR2 SMNVEV (reference sequence).

The chain recombines TRBV12-3 or TRBV12-4 with TRBJ2-2, with 9 positions matching TRBD2. This CDR3 has 15 residues. Losses at the gene ends were 6 bases for V and 0 bases for J; bases not matched to a gene: 2. CDR3 sequence: CASRVAGANTGELFF. The CDR3 DNA is TGTGCCAGCAGAGTAGCGGGGGCGAACACCGGGGAGCTGTTTTTT.

This clonotype showed up many times. J is TRBJ2-5 and V is TRBV7-9; D is perhaps TRBD1 (6 bases). Germline loops: CDR1 SEHNR, CDR2 FQNEAQ (reference sequence). The V end was cut by 5 bases, the J end by 7 bases, with 20 bases between. The CDR3 loop spans 15 amino acids. The CDR3 here is CASSTRDTTAGTQYF. The CDR3 region has the DNA TGTGCCAGCAGCACCCGGGACACTACCGCAGGGACCCAGTACTTC.

There are a few counts of this clonotype. V is TRBV6-1 and J is TRBJ2-3; 9 bases fit TRBD2. Losses at the gene ends were 6 bases for V and 5 bases for J; bases not matched to a gene: 6. The CDR3 has 14 residues. Looked up from germline, CDR1 is MNHNS and CDR2 is SASEGT. CDR3 loop: CASRRGGGEDTQYF. The CDR3 nucleotides read TGTGCCAGCAGGAGGGGCGGGGGGGAAGATACGCAGTATTTT.

A few counts support this clonotype. V gene TRBV7-9 combines with J gene TRBJ1-6; no definite D call. V dropped 3 bases and J dropped 7 bases, with 13 bases sitting between them. From germline, CDR1 is SEHNR and CDR2 FQNEAQ (reference sequence). CDR3 length equals 15 residues. CDR3 residues: CASSLKPGQNSPLHF. The DNA of the CDR3 is TGTGCCAGCAGCTTGAAACCGGGTCAAAATTCACCCCTCCACTTT.

This clonotype has more than one count but fewer than ten. The rearrangement links TRBV5-6 to TRBJ2-7; TRBD2 agrees at 7 bases. Trimming removed 4 bases from V and 2 bases from J; junction bases left unmatched: 6. This CDR3 has 14 amino acids. Germline assignment: CDR1 SGHDT and CDR2 YYEEEE. The CDR3 loop reads CASSQAGRAYEQYF. The DNA for the CDR3 is TGTGCCAGCAGCCAGGCGGGGAGGGCCTACGAGCAGTACTTC.

This clonotype was seen a handful of times. The J gene is TRBJ1-5, the V gene TRBV4-1, with no clear D. V was cut by 4 bases and J by 4 bases, with 14 bases left in between. There are 15 residues in the CDR3. CDR1 is MGHRA, CDR2 YSYEKL, per germline. The chain's CDR3 is CASSRTRASNQPQHF. The CDR3 DNA is TGCGCCAGCAGCCGGACCCGGGCCTCAAATCAGCCCCAGCATTTT.

There are many counts of this clonotype. This sequence joins TRBV28 and TRBJ2-3; possibly TRBD1 for D (6 bases). V gave up 3 bases and J gave up 4 bases, with 11 bases separating them. The length of the CDR3 is 14 residues. Germline V gives CDR1 MDHEN, CDR2 SYDVKM. CDR3 amino acids: CASSLMGAADTQYF. Written as DNA, the CDR3 is TGTGCCAGCAGTTTGATGGGGGCAGCAGATACGCAGTATTTT.

At least ten counts were recorded for this clonotype. V usage is TRBV27 and J usage is TRBJ2-3; 13 bases align to TRBD2. Germline V CDR1 and CDR2: MNHEY, SMNVEV (reference sequence). This CDR3 spans 16 amino acids. V lost 4 bases, J lost 2 bases, and 3 bases stayed unmatched. The chain's CDR3 is CASSSLAGGPTDTQYF. In DNA form, the CDR3 reads TGTGCCAGCAGTTCACTAGCGGGGGGGCCCACAGATACGCAGTATTTT.

The genes are TRBV7-3 and TRBJ1-1; the D is unclear. The CDR3 runs 13 residues. V lost 1 base to trimming and J lost 8 bases, with 11 bases between them. Per the germline V gene, CDR1 is SGHTA and CDR2 is FQGTGA. CDR3 in DNA: TGTGCCAGCAGCTTAAATCCGGGAGGAGAAGCTTTCTTT. It yields the protein CASSLNPGGEAFF.

This clonotype was picked up a small number of times. The chain employs TRBV6-1 and TRBJ1-1; D is ambiguous. Germline CDR1 and CDR2: MNHNS and SASEGT. The CDR3 is 15 residues long. The V and J ends lost 2 bases and 3 bases respectively, with 13 bases between them. Here the CDR3 DNA reads TGTGCCAGCAGTGAATCCGCAGGATGGGACACTGAAGCTTTCTTT. Its protein product is CASSESAGWDTEAFF.